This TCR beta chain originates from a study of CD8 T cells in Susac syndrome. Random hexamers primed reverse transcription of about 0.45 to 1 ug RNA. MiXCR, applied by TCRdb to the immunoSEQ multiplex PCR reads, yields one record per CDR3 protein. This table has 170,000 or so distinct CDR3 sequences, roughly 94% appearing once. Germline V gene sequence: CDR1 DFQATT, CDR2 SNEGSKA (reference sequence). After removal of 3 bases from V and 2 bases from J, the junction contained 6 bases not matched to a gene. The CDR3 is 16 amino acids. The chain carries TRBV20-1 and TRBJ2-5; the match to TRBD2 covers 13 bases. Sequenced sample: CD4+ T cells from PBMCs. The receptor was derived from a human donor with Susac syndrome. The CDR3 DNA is TGCAGTGCTAGTGAACTAGCGGGGGGGACTCAAGAGACCCAGTACTTC. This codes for CSASELAGGTQETQYF.